This is a list of T cell receptor beta chains from one sample in a study of identical twins. TCRdb analysed the 5' RACE reads with MiXCR anew, one entry per CDR3 protein. The data show 500,000 to 600,000 distinct CDR3 sequences, with roughly a fifth seen just once and about 0.91% held by the top ten. These data are also associated with another study on T cells expressing NK-cell markers.

The sequencing sample was made of CD4+ T cells sorted from blood. The receptors derive from a woman in her late teens or twenties in good health. CDR3s include the opening cysteine and the closing phenylalanine or tryptophan. Fields, in order: clone size, V gene, CDR3 length, D gene, J gene, CDR3 DNA, CDR3 protein. A D gene is named only where the DNA matches it firmly. Size is omitted from some rows. Given values are once, few, many or a class for expanded clones.

-	TRBV13	14	-	TRBJ2-3	TGTGCCAGCAGCGGCGGGGCACGGGGGGATACGCAGTATTTT	CASSGGARGDTQYF
many	TRBV25-1	19	-	TRBJ2-3	TGTGCCAGCAGTGAATACATCCGAATGCAGTCCAGTCAGATCAATACGCAGTATTTT	CASSEYIRMQSSQINTQYF
-	TRBV10-3	12	-	TRBJ2-7	TGTGCCATCAGTCTTCAGGCCTACGAGCAGTACTTC	CAISLQAYEQYF
few	TRBV6-5	16	-	TRBJ1-1	TGTGCCAGCAGTTACAGTATCCACAGAATAAGTTCTGAAGCTTTCTTT	CASSYSIHRISSEAFF
few	TRBV6-1	14	TRBD1	TRBJ2-7	TGTGCCAGCAGCCCAAACAGGGGGTCCTACGAGCAGTACTTC	CASSPNRGSYEQYF
-	TRBV20-1	14	-	TRBJ2-5	TGCAGTGCTCCTCTCCGATTTCGCCAAGAGACCCAGTACTTC	CSAPLRFRQETQYF
-	TRBV29-1	15	TRBD1	TRBJ2-2	TGCAGCGTTAGATTCGGGACAGGCGGCATCGGGGAGCTGTTTTTT	CSVRFGTGGIGELFF
-	TRBV6-1	15	TRBD1	TRBJ2-7	TGTGCCAGCAGATCGGGACAGGGAATGTGCTACGAGCAGTACTTC	CASRSGQGMCYEQYF
few	TRBV6-5	13	-	TRBJ2-7	TGTGCCAGCAGTTACGAGGGAACCTACGAGCAGTACTTC	CASSYEGTYEQYF
-	TRBV11-2	14	-	TRBJ2-1	TGTGCCAGCAGCACAGATGAATACTACAATGAGCAGTTCTTC	CASSTDEYYNEQFF
few	TRBV29-1	10	-	TRBJ2-1	TGCAGCGTTGATACGAATGAGCAGTTCTTC	CSVDTNEQFF
-	TRBV7-2	17	TRBD2	TRBJ2-1	TGTGCCAGCAGCCGAAGACTAGCGGAAAGCTCCTACAATGAGCAGTTCTTC	CASSRRLAESSYNEQFF
-	TRBV20-1	14	-	TRBJ1-1	TGCAGTGCTAGAGTAGGGACATTGAACACTGAAGCTTTCTTT	CSARVGTLNTEAFF
-	TRBV7-8	17	TRBD2	TRBJ2-7	TGTGCCAGCAGCCCATTGGCGCGGACTAGCGGCGCCTACGAGCAGTACTTC	CASSPLARTSGAYEQYF
-	TRBV5-6	15	-	TRBJ1-1	TGTGCCAGCAGCCATGCCGGGACCGCGGGGAGAGGAGCTTTCTTT	CASSHAGTAGRGAFF
few	TRBV6-1	15	TRBD1	TRBJ1-1	TGTGCCAGCAGCCGGGACAGGGGAGGGGATACTGAAGCTTTCTTT	CASSRDRGGDTEAFF
-	TRBV11-2	14	-	TRBJ2-3	TGTGCCTGCAAACGGGACTCCGGTCAGGATACGCAGTATTTT	CACKRDSGQDTQYF
-	TRBV4-2	16	-	TRBJ1-6	TGTGCCAGCAGCCAACCGGGGTCAGGGATGGATTCACCCCTCCACTTT	CASSQPGSGMDSPLHF
-	TRBV30	15	-	TRBJ2-6	TGTGCCTGGAGTGCGGGTCCCTCTGGGGCCAACGTCCTGACTTTC	CAWSAGPSGANVLTF
-	TRBV6-1	14	-	TRBJ2-1	TGTGCCAGCAAGTCAGCGACAACCTACAATGAGCAGTTCTTC	CASKSATTYNEQFF